Reported below is one T cell receptor (beta chain). Its antigen is unknown. For the second PCR, which ran for about 7 to 12 cycles, a sample-barcoded 5' primer and a J-beta primer mix were used. TCRdb redid the calling of the 5' RACE reads with MiXCR, one entry per CDR3 protein. The repertoire holds about 730,000 distinct CDR3 sequences, with about 40% as singletons. This specimen belongs to a study of blood T cells in healthy people across ages. Overall study findings and caveats: Percentage of naive T cells showed a strong correlation with TCR beta diversity.

Drawn from each donor were 8.5 to 10 milliliters of peripheral blood. The sample consisted of blood. The source of this sequence is a woman aged 55-69 years in good health.

The CDR3, as DNA: TGCAGTGCGAGTAAGGGGAGGGGGGCAGATACGCAGTATTTT. Amino acids: CSASKGRGADTQYF. The rearrangement uses TRBV20-1 and TRBJ2-3, with D maybe TRBD2 (7 bases). Germline CDR1 and CDR2: DFQATT and SNEGSKA (reference sequence). V lost 6 bases, J lost 4 bases, and 17 bases lay in between. The CDR3 consists of 14 residues.